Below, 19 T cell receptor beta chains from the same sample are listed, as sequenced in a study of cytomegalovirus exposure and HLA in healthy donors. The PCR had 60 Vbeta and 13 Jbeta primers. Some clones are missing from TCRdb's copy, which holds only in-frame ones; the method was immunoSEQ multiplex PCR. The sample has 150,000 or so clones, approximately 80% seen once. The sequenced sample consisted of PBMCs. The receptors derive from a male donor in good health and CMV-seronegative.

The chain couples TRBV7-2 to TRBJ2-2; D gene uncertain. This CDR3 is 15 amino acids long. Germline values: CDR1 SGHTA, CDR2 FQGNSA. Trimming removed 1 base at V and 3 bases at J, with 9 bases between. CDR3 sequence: CASSLDAAYTGELFF. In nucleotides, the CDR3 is TGTGCCAGCAGCTTAGATGCGGCTTACACCGGGGAGCTGTTTTTT. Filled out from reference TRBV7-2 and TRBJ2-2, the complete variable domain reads GAGVSQSPSNKVTEKGKDVELRCDPISGHTALYWYRQSLGQGLEFLIYFQGNSAPDKSGLPSDRFSAERTGGSVSTLTIQRTQQEDSAVYLCASSLDAAYTGELFFGEGSRLTVL.

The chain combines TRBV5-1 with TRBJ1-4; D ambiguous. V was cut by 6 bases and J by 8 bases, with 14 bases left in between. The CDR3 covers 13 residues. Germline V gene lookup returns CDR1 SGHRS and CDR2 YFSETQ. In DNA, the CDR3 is TGCGCCAGCAACCGGGGTTTAGGGGAAAAACTGTTTTTT. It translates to CASNRGLGEKLFF.

The CDR3 DNA sequence: TGTGCCAGCAGTTTAGGGGGGTTCGATACGCAGTATTTT. It yields the protein CASSLGGFDTQYF. J is TRBJ2-3 and V is TRBV28; possibly TRBD2 for D (6 bases). Looked up from germline, CDR1 is MDHEN and CDR2 is SYDVKM. V lost 2 bases, J lost 6 bases, and 9 bases lay in between. The CDR3 runs to 13 residues.

The CDR3 region is CASAKENRRDGYTF. The CDR3 bases are TGTGCCAGCGCTAAGGAGAACCGACGGGATGGCTACACCTTC. The J gene is TRBJ1-2, the V gene TRBV7-3; D unclear. Trimming stripped 8 bases from V and 6 bases from J, with 19 bases between. This CDR3 is 14 amino acids long. Germline lookup yields CDR1 SGHTA and CDR2 FQGTGA.

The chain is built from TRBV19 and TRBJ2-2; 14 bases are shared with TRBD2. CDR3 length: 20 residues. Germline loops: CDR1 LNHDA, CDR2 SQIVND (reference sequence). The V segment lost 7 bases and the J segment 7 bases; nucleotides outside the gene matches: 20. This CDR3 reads CASTSVIHGGLAGEDGELFF. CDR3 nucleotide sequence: TGTGCCAGTACTAGTGTGATCCACGGGGGACTAGCGGGAGAAGACGGGGAGCTGTTTTTT.

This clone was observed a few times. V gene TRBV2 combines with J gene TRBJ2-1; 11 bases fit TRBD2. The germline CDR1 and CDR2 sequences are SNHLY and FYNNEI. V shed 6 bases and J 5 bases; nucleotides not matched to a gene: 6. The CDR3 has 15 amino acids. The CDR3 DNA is TGTGCCAGCAGGAAGGGGGGACTAGCGGACAATGAGCAGTTCTTC. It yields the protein CASRKGGLADNEQFF.

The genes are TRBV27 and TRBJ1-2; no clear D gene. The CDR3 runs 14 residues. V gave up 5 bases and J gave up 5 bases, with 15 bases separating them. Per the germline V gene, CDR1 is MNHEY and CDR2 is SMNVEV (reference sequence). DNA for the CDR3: TGTGCCAGCAGTCCCACGGGGTTGGTATATGGCTACACCTTC. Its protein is CASSPTGLVYGYTF.

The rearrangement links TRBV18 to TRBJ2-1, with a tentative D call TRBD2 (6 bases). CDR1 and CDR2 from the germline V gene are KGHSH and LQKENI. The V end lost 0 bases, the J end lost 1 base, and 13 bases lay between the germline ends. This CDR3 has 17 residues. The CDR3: CASSPPGRLASYNEQFF. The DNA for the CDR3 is TGTGCCAGCTCACCACCGGGACGTCTAGCGTCCTACAATGAGCAGTTCTTC.

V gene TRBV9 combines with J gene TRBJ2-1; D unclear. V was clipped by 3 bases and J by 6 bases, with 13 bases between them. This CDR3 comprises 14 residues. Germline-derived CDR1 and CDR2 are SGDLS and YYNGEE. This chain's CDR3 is CASSARDFTNEQFF. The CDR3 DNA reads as TGTGCCAGCAGCGCCCGCGACTTTACCAATGAGCAGTTCTTC.

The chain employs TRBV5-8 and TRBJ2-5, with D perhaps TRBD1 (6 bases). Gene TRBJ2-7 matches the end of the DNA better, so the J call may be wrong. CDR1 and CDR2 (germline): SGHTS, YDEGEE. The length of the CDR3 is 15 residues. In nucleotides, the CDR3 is TGTGCCAGCATGTACAGGGTCAGTATACCCTACGAGCAGTACTTC. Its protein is CASMYRVSIPYEQYF.

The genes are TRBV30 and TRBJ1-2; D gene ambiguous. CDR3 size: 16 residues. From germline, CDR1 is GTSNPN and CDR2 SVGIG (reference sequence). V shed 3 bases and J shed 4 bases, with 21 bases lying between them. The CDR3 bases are TGTGCCTGGAGCCGGCCCGGCTACCTCGGCGGCTATGGCTACACCTTC. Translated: CAWSRPGYLGGYGYTF. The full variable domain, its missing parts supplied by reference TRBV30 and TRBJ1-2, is SQTIHQWPATLVQPVGSPLSLECTVEGTSNPNLYWYRQAAGRGLQLLFYSVGIGQISSEVPQNLSASRPQDRQFILSSKKLLLSDSGFYLCAWSRPGYLGGYGYTFGSGTRLTVV.

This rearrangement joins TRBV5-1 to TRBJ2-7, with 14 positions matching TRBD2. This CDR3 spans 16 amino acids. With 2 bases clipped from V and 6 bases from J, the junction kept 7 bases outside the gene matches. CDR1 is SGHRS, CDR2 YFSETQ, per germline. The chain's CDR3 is CASSLTGTSGSSEQYF. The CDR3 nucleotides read TGCGCCAGCAGCTTAACCGGGACTAGCGGGAGTAGCGAGCAGTACTTC.

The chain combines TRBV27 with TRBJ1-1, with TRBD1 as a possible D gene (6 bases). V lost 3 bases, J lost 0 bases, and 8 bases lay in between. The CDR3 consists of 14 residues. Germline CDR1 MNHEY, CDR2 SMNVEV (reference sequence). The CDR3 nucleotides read TGTGCCAGCAGTTTTCAGGGGATGAACACTGAAGCTTTCTTT. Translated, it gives CASSFQGMNTEAFF.

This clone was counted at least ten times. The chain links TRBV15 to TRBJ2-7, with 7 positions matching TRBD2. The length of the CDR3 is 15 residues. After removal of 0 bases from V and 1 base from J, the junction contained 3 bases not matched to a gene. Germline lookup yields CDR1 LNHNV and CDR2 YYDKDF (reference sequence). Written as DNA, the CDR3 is TGTGCCACCAGCAGAGAAGCTAGCGGATCCTACGAGCAGTACTTC. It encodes CATSREASGSYEQYF. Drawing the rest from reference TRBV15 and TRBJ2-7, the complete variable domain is DAMVIQNPRYQVTQFGKPVTLSCSQTLNHNVMYWYQQKSSQAPKLLFHYYDKDFNNEADTPDNFQSRRPNTSFCFLDIRSPGLGDTAMYLCATSREASGSYEQYFGPGTRLTVT.

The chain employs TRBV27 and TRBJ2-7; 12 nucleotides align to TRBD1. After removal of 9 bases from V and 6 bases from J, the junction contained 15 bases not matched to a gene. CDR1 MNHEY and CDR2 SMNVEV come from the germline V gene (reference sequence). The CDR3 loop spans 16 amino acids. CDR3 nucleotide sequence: TGTGCCAGTTCCTCCGTAACGGGACAGGGGGCGGGCGAGCAGTACTTC. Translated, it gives CASSSVTGQGAGEQYF.

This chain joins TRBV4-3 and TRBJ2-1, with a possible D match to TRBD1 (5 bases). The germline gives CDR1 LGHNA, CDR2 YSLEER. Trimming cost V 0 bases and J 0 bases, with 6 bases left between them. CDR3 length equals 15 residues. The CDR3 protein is CASSQDRVSYNEQFF. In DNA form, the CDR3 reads TGCGCCAGCAGCCAAGACAGGGTCTCCTACAATGAGCAGTTCTTC.

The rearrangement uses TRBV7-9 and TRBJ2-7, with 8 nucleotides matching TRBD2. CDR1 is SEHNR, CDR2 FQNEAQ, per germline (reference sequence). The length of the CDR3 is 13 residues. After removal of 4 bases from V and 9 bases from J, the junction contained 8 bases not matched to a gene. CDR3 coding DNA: TGTGCCAGCAGCTCCCGCCACCGGGAGGGGCAGTACTTC. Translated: CASSSRHREGQYF. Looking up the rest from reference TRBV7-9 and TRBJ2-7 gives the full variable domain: DTGVSQNPRHKITKRGQNVTFRCDPISEHNRLYWYRQTLGQGPEFLTYFQNEAQLEKSRLLSDRFSAERPKGSFSTLEIQRTEQGDSAMYLCASSSRHREGQYFGPGTRLTVT.

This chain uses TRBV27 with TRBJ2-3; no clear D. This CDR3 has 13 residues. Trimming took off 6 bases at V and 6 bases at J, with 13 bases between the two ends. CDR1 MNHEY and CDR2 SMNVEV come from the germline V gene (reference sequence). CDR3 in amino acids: CASSASRADTQYF. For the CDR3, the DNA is TGTGCCAGCAGCGCCTCGAGAGCGGATACGCAGTATTTT.

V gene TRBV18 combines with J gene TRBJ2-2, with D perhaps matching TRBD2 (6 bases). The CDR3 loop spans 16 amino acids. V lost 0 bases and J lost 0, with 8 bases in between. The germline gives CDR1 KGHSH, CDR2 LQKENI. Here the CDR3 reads CASSPPRGTNTGELFF. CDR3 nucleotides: TGTGCCAGCTCACCACCGCGCGGGACGAACACCGGGGAGCTGTTTTTT.